Each of the 21 T cell receptor beta chains below was sequenced from the same sample in a study of CD8+ T cells in alopecia areata. Reverse transcribed after extraction, RNA yielded cDNA as the sequencing template. Sequenced by immunoSEQ multiplex PCR; TCRdb stores in-frame clones only, minus some. The sample lists 110,000 to 150,000 clones, 75% to 85% seen once, with 25% in the top ten. Stated treatment: oral pan-JAK inhibitor, 5-10 mg twice daily. The sequenced sample was CD8+ T cells sorted from blood, obtained at week 4, from a patient treated with tofacitinib. These receptor sequences come from a human donor with alopecia areata.

The V and J genes are TRBV27 and TRBJ2-7; 7 bases agree with TRBD1. The CDR3 runs to 13 residues. V was clipped by 2 bases and J by 4 bases; unmatched bases: 2. Germline V lookup: CDR1 MNHEY, CDR2 SMNVEV (reference sequence). CDR3 sequence: CASSLIQGYEQYF. The CDR3 DNA reads TGTGCCAGCAGTTTAATACAGGGGTACGAGCAGTACTTC.

The rearrangement joins TRBV11-2 to TRBJ2-7; the D is unclear. The germline CDR1 and CDR2 sequences are SGHAT and FQNNGV. V was clipped by 5 bases and J by 2 bases, with 13 bases between them. This CDR3 comprises 14 residues. This CDR3 reads CASSPPQNPYEQYF. CDR3 bases: TGTGCCAGCAGCCCCCCGCAGAACCCCTACGAGCAGTACTTC.

This rearrangement joins TRBV5-5 to TRBJ1-2; TRBD1 aligns across 9 bases. CDR1 is SGHKS and CDR2 is YYEKEE in the germline V gene (reference sequence). The CDR3 runs to 14 residues. With 4 bases clipped from V and 4 bases from J, the junction kept 5 bases outside the gene matches. CDR3 loop: CASSPGQGIYGYTF. The CDR3 DNA follows: TGTGCCAGCAGCCCCGGACAGGGGATCTATGGCTACACCTTC.

The table lists this clone with a few counts. At one end the junction does not follow the germline gene, possibly because of a read error. CDR3 DNA sequence: TGTGCCAGCAGCCCGTGGACTAGCGGGGTCACAGATACGCAGTATTTT. Protein product: CASSPWTSGVTDTQYF. The J gene is TRBJ2-3, the V gene TRBV4-1; TRBD2 agrees at 12 bases. Germline V gene data show CDR1 as MGHRA and CDR2 as YSYEKL. The CDR3 sequence is 16 residues long.

V and J are TRBV19 and TRBJ2-7; no firm D call. This CDR3 is built from 13 residues. Trimming left V 6 bases short and J 3 bases short, with 12 bases between. Germline CDR1 reads LNHDA; CDR2 reads SQIVND (reference sequence). The CDR3 DNA follows: TGTGCCAGTAGCCCTTCTGTGGGCTACGAGCAGTACTTC. Its translation: CASSPSVGYEQYF. The full variable domain, with the rest looked up from reference TRBV19 and TRBJ2-7, is DGGITQSPKYLFRKEGQNVTLSCEQNLNHDAMYWYRQDPGQGLRLIYYSQIVNDFQKGDIAEGYSVSREKKESFPLTVTSAQKNPTAFYLCASSPSVGYEQYFGPGTRLTVT.

V gene TRBV11-2 combines with J gene TRBJ2-1, with TRBD2 identical over 9 bases. Germline CDR1 and CDR2: SGHAT and FQNNGV. This CDR3 comprises 15 residues. After removal of 4 bases from V and 6 bases from J, the junction contained 7 bases not matched to a gene. CDR3 amino acids: CASSYLAGDPNEQFF. CDR3 DNA: TGTGCCAGCAGCTACTTAGCGGGGGATCCCAATGAGCAGTTCTTC.

The V and J genes are TRBV10-3 and TRBJ1-5; 8 bases line up with TRBD1. CDR3 length equals 15 residues. V was pared by 3 bases and J by 7 bases, with 8 bases of the junction left unmatched. Looked up from germline, CDR1 is ENHRY and CDR2 is SYGVKD. CDR3 loop: CAISDPGQGGQPQHF. CDR3 in DNA: TGTGCCATCAGTGACCCCGGACAGGGCGGACAGCCCCAGCATTTT.

The V and J genes are TRBV2 and TRBJ1-5, with D unresolved. Trimming took off 6 bases at V and 1 base at J, with 16 bases between the two ends. This CDR3 comprises 16 residues. Germline CDR1 reads SNHLY; CDR2 reads FYNNEI. CDR3 amino acids: CASSYGRRESNQPQHF. As DNA, the CDR3 is TGTGCCAGCAGCTACGGACGGAGGGAAAGCAATCAGCCCCAGCATTTT.

The chain links TRBV13 to TRBJ2-1; the match to TRBD2 covers 10 bases. V lost 8 bases to trimming and J lost 7 bases; unmatched junction nucleotides: 5. The CDR3 is 13 residues long. The germline gives CDR1 PRHDT, CDR2 FYEKMQ (reference sequence). The CDR3 protein is CASLASGGNEQFF. Written as DNA, the CDR3 is TGTGCCAGCCTGGCTAGCGGGGGAAATGAGCAGTTCTTC.

The chain recombines TRBV5-1 with TRBJ2-1; 11 nucleotides line up with TRBD2. This CDR3 has 16 residues. CDR1 is SGHRS, CDR2 YFSETQ, per germline. The J segment lost 7 bases and the V segment lost 0 bases, leaving 6 bases of the junction unmatched. CDR3 sequence reads: CASSLVPSGGYNEQFF. Here the CDR3 DNA reads TGCGCCAGCAGCTTGGTGCCTAGCGGGGGGTATAATGAGCAGTTCTTC.

The V gene is TRBV7-2, the J gene TRBJ2-2; D might be TRBD2 (5 bases). V lost 1 base and J 1 base, leaving 19 bases between the germline ends. This CDR3 is built from 19 residues. CDR1 and CDR2 from the germline V gene are SGHTA and FQGNSA. The CDR3 spells CASSLVITSEGRNTGELFF. In DNA, the CDR3 is TGTGCCAGCAGCTTAGTAATCACCTCCGAGGGCCGGAACACCGGGGAGCTGTTTTTT. The full variable domain, its missing parts supplied by reference TRBV7-2 and TRBJ2-2, is GAGVSQSPSNKVTEKGKDVELRCDPISGHTALYWYRQSLGQGLEFLIYFQGNSAPDKSGLPSDRFSAERTGGSVSTLTIQRTQQEDSAVYLCASSLVITSEGRNTGELFFGEGSRLTVL.

The V gene is TRBV29-1, the J gene TRBJ1-1; possibly TRBD1 for D (6 bases). This CDR3 is 16 amino acids long. The germline CDR1 and CDR2 sequences are SQVTM and ANQGSEA. The V gene lost 0 bases and the J gene lost 11 bases, with 25 bases spanning the gap. The CDR3 reads CSVEDPTVGGLLGAFF. As DNA, the CDR3 is TGCAGCGTTGAAGACCCTACGGTCGGGGGCCTGCTCGGGGCTTTCTTT.

This clone turned up a few times. This chain links TRBV19 with TRBJ2-1; 12 bases fit TRBD2. CDR1 is LNHDA and CDR2 is SQIVND in the germline V gene (reference sequence). The CDR3 is 15 residues long. Trimming cost V 7 bases and J 4 bases; bases outside gene matches: 5. CDR3 sequence (DNA): TGTGCCAGTACTACGACTAGCGGGGGATACAATGAGCAGTTCTTC. This codes for CASTTTSGGYNEQFF.

The J gene is TRBJ2-7, the V gene TRBV29-1; D remains unclear. With 2 bases removed from V and 3 bases from J, the gap between germline ends came to 8 bases. This CDR3 region has 12 residues. Germline V CDR1 and CDR2: SQVTM, ANQGSEA. Here the CDR3 DNA reads TGCAGCGTTGAACTACAAGGCTACGAGCAGTACTTC. Protein product: CSVELQGYEQYF.

This clone has just a few counts. Other DNA variants within this sample encode the same CDR3. This sequence joins TRBV7-9 and TRBJ2-3, with D unclear. This CDR3 region has 11 residues. V was shortened by 3 bases and J by 2 bases, with 0 bases between the two germline ends. CDR1 and CDR2 (germline): SEHNR, FQNEAQ (reference sequence). CDR3 protein: CASSFTDTQYF. As DNA, the CDR3 is TGTGCCAGCAGCTTCACAGATACGCAGTATTTT.

The gene calls are TRBV5-1 and TRBJ2-7; 7 bases are shared with TRBD1. J was trimmed by 2 bases and V by 0 bases; bases with no gene match: 8. CDR1 SGHRS and CDR2 YFSETQ come from the germline V gene. The CDR3 extends over 16 amino acids. The CDR3 coding sequence is TGCGCCAGCAGCTTGGATGGCAGGGGGATCGCCTACGAGCAGTACTTC. This translates into CASSLDGRGIAYEQYF.

The chain joins TRBV2 to TRBJ2-7; D may be TRBD1 (6 bases). With 5 bases removed from V and 2 bases from J, the gap between germline ends came to 13 bases. The CDR3 runs to 14 residues. Germline-derived CDR1 and CDR2 are SNHLY and FYNNEI. Written as DNA, the CDR3 is TGTGCCAGCAGTTCAGGGGACAATGCCTACGAGCAGTACTTC. It is translated as CASSSGDNAYEQYF.

With regard to this clone: This same CDR3 is encoded by further DNA sequences in the sample. V usage is TRBV7-2 and J usage is TRBJ2-1; 8 bases fit TRBD2. The CDR3 is made up of 14 amino acids. With V trimmed by 3 bases and J by 4 bases, 2 bases remained unmatched. The germline V gene encodes CDR1 SGHTA and CDR2 FQGNSA. For the CDR3, the DNA is TGTGCCAGCAGCTTGCCTAGCGGGTACAATGAGCAGTTCTTC. Amino acids: CASSLPSGYNEQFF.

V gene TRBV6-5 combines with J gene TRBJ1-1; weak D call: TRBD1 (6 bases). Germline V lookup: CDR1 MNHEY, CDR2 SVGAGI. CDR3 length equals 14 residues. Trimming shortened V by 2 bases and J by 4 bases, and 11 bases separated the two germline ends. In DNA form, the CDR3 reads TGTGCCAGCAGTTACCAGTTAGGGGGCACTGAAGCTTTCTTT. Amino acid sequence: CASSYQLGGTEAFF.

This chain connects TRBV6-5 to TRBJ2-7; possible D gene TRBD1, 6 bases. The CDR3 runs to 14 residues. Germline lookup yields CDR1 MNHEY and CDR2 SVGAGI. Trimming took off 4 bases at V and 2 bases at J, with 12 bases between the two ends. Here the CDR3 reads CASSFVQGPYEQYF. The DNA of the CDR3 is TGTGCCAGCAGTTTTGTACAGGGACCCTACGAGCAGTACTTC.

The V call is TRBV23-1, the J call TRBJ2-7, with D perhaps matching TRBD1 (5 bases). TRBV23-1 is filed as an ORF, its function uncertain. This CDR3 spans 15 amino acids. Between the trimmed V and J ends, which lost 0 bases and 4 bases, there was a span of 13 bases. CDR3 sequence (DNA): TGCGCCAGCAGTCAATCTGGGCCAGGGAAATACGAGCAGTACTTC. Protein: CASSQSGPGKYEQYF.